This T cell receptor (beta chain) was identified during a study of shared clonotypes between healthy human individuals. Assay used: immunoSEQ multiplex PCR; TCRdb lists only in-frame clones, some missing. Of 2 million or so clones in the sample, around 96% were seen once. The CDR3 length is 15 residues. V dropped 1 base and J dropped 9; count of bases not matched to a gene: 6. In germline, CDR1 is MNHEY, CDR2 SMNVEV (reference sequence). Naivety among CD8 cells was defined by CD45RO negativity and positive CCR7 selection, thereby excluding terminally differentiated effector memory CD45RA+ cells. To note about this clone: In the same sample, other DNA sequences code for this CDR3.

The specimen sequenced was naive CD8+ T cells sorted from blood. The receptor was derived from a man younger than 35 in good health. This rearrangement joins TRBV27 to TRBJ2-1, with 10 bases matching TRBD2. The CDR3 loop reads CASSLLASGSGEQFF. The CDR3, as DNA: TGTGCCAGCAGTTTATTGGCTAGCGGGAGTGGTGAGCAGTTCTTC.